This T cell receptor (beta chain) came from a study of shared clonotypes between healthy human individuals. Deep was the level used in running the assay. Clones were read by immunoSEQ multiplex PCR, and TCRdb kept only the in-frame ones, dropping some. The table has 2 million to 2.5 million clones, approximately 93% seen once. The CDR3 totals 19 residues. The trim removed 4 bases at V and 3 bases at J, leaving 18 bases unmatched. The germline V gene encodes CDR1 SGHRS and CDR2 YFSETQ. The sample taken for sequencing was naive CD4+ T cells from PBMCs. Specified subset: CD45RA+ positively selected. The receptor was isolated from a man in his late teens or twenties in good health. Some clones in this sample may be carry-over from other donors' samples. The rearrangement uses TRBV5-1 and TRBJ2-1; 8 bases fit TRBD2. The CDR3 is CASSQTTGLGAPFYNEQFF. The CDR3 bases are TGCGCCAGCAGCCAAACTACGGGACTAGGAGCCCCCTTCTACAATGAGCAGTTCTTC.